This T cell receptor beta chain was observed in a study of blood T cell repertoires in COVID-19 (TCRdb year 2020). Study-wide context: Samples covering the acute and convalescent phases of COVID-19 were provided by collaborators in the United States, Italy and Spain. The prospective study material was composed of cDNA or gDNA derived from T cells, B-cell-depleted T cells, or PBMCs. Deeply sampled blood TCRbeta repertoires from subjects exposed to, actively infected with, or recovered from COVID-19 were included in the dataset. The repertoires were released in a freely available public database intended as a resource for research on the immune response to SARS-CoV-2. The samples were drawn from two sources: the first 160 participants of the ongoing ImmuneRACE study, and 1,000 to 1,500 subjects contributed by 6 global collaborators. Sample metadata almost always included a de-identified subject ID, COVID-19 status, age in years and sex. Where available, HLA class I and class II types were obtained from metadata supplied by the sample provider rather than from assay-based typing.

The collaborating institutions used their own protocols to collect whole blood in K2EDTA tubes. Collaborator samples were shipped for TCRbeta analysis as frozen whole blood, isolated PBMCs, or DNA extracted from either sample type. TCRbeta CDR3 regions were amplified from genomic DNA by means of the immunoSEQ Assay, a bias-controlled multiplex PCR. Per the source publication's procedure: Nucleated cell counts per sample were estimated from amplification of reference gene primers within the assay. To quantify the absolute abundance of each unique TCRbeta CDR3 rearrangement, sequence reads were collapsed and filtered. For each sample, productive Simpson clonality was calculated as the square root of Simpson's diversity index across productive rearrangements. In TCRdb, the immuneACCESS table is reduced to in-frame sequences with V and J assigned. These tables do not hold every clone; where another copy was compared, an unresolved V gene accounts for under half, and the others remain unexplained. D and trimming come from the DNA, and the V and J calls and clone size come from that table. Across this sample there are around 48,000 clones, with around 86% seen only once. 15% to 20% of the sample lies in the top ten.

Deletion took 4 bases off V and 0 bases off J, with a span of 21 bases between the germline ends. The CDR3 numbers 18 residues from cysteine through phenylalanine. Only CDR3 DNA is held: 54 bases, read in frame from base 1. Taken from the germline V gene, the CDR1 and CDR2 loops are SGDLS and YYNGEE. What the work shows at the level of the full study, not this receptor alone: How much clinical and demographic metadata was included differed by source and by participant, and the metadata was provided uncurated.

On this clone itself: The antigen this receptor binds is unknown. Base qualities are not provided; no much larger clone lies one nucleotide away.

Specimen: peripheral blood. The sequence came from a man aged 60-69 years with active or convalescent COVID-19. This chain is built from TRBV9 and TRBJ2-3; TRBD2 is a weak D gene call, 6 bases matching. The CDR3 region: CASSFRGVGGASTDTQYF. The DNA is TGTGCCAGCAGCTTCCGAGGGGTTGGCGGGGCTAGCACAGATACGCAGTATTTT. Joined to the reference TRBV9 and TRBJ2-3 proteins, this CDR3 gives the full variable domain: DSGVTQTPKHLITATGQRVTLRCSPRSGDLSVYWYQQSLDQGLQFLIQYYNGEERAKGNILERFSAQQFPDLHSELNLSSLELGDSALYFCASSFRGVGGASTDTQYFGPGTRLTVL.